The 13 T cell receptor beta chains reported below all come from one sample, sequenced in a study of immune heterogeneity within non-small cell lung tumors. A multiplex PCR containing 32 V primers and 13 J primers was used to amplify TCR beta CDR3. TCRdb passed the multiplex PCR reads through MiXCR, listing each CDR3 protein once. This table holds 5,500 to 6,000 distinct CDR3 sequences, more than 15% found once. Genomic DNA from bulk tumor acted as the template, and about 550 ng was loaded per sample. In surgery, several biopsies were collected from each primary tumor at widely spaced sites. Undergoing curative surgery were patients whose non-small cell lung cancer was untreated and newly diagnosed. Sequences were obtained from lung tumor tissue. These receptors all stem from a man aged 35 to 55 with non-small cell lung cancer.

This clonotype appeared a few times. The rearrangement links TRBV6-4 to TRBJ2-3; 7 bases are a match to TRBD2. V gave up 3 bases and J gave up 2 bases; unmatched junction bases: 5. Germline V lookup: CDR1 MRHNA, CDR2 SNTAGT. The CDR3 loop spans 15 amino acids. For the CDR3, the DNA is TGTGCCAGCAGTGAGGGACGGGGGGACACAGATACGCAGTATTTT. Protein product: CASSEGRGDTDTQYF.

V and J are TRBV7-2 and TRBJ2-1, with 7 bases fitting TRBD2. CDR1 SGHTA and CDR2 FQGNSA come from the germline V gene. After removal of 1 base from V and 3 bases from J, the junction contained 3 bases not matched to a gene. CDR3 length: 15 amino acids. The DNA for the CDR3 is TGTGCCAGCAGCTTAGTTGGGACTATCTACAATGAGCAGTTCTTC. This gives the protein CASSLVGTIYNEQFF.

Details on this clonotype: No conserved phenylalanine or tryptophan is present at the end of the CDR3, so a read error is the likely explanation. It is unclear where the CDR3 begins or ends on the DNA, so no DNA is shown, and the CDR3 is as TCRdb lists it. This chain uses TRBV12-3 or TRBV12-4 with TRBJ2-3; the listed D gene, TRBD1, was not tested against the DNA. The CDR3 has 15 amino acids, counting both end residues. Here the CDR3 reads CASSPGPPLSPSFGP.

This clonotype counts as medium-sized (0.01 to 0.1%). This chain connects TRBV6-1 to TRBJ1-2; maybe TRBD1 (6 bases). The CDR3 covers 13 residues. Germline V gene sequence: CDR1 MNHNS, CDR2 SASEGT. Deletions cut 6 bases from V and 6 bases from J, with 14 bases between. The CDR3 nucleotides read TGTGCCAGCAGCCGAGTGCCAGGGGATGGCTACACCTTC. Its translation: CASSRVPGDGYTF.

In its sample, this clonotype ranks as medium-sized (0.01 to 0.1%). This chain uses TRBV4-1 with TRBJ2-1; 10 nucleotides align to TRBD2. This CDR3 has 17 amino acids. The germline gives CDR1 MGHRA, CDR2 YSYEKL. Trimming cost V 4 bases and J 4 bases; bases outside gene matches: 10. The CDR3 DNA reads TGCGCCAGCAGCCCTACGCGGACTAGCGGAGTTTACAATGAGCAGTTCTTC. Translated: CASSPTRTSGVYNEQFF.

To note about this clonotype: Just one base apart from a much larger clone, this may be a read error. CDR3 nucleotide sequence: TGTGCCAGCAGCGTAAAACTAGCGGGGAGCTACAATGAGCAGTCCTTC. This codes for CASSVKLAGSYNEQSF. The chain combines TRBV5-5 with TRBJ2-1; 10 bases agree with TRBD2. The CDR3 covers 16 residues. The germline V gene encodes CDR1 SGHKS and CDR2 YYEKEE (reference sequence).

By share, this clonotype ranks as medium-sized. V is TRBV28 and J is TRBJ2-7, with 9 bases fitting TRBD2. Per the germline V gene, CDR1 is MDHEN and CDR2 is SYDVKM. Trimming cost V 1 base and J 2 bases; bases outside gene matches: 3. CDR3 length equals 15 residues. The CDR3 sequence: CASSLSASGAYEQYF. In DNA form, the CDR3 reads TGTGCCAGCAGTTTATCGGCTAGCGGGGCCTACGAGCAGTACTTC.

Note on this clonotype: This may be a read error, as it is one base from a much larger clone. The gene calls are TRBV12-3 or TRBV12-4 and TRBJ2-2; D call uncertain. Trimming cost V 5 bases and J 6 bases, with 7 bases left between them. CDR3 length: 12 residues. CDR3 protein: CASSLPAGELFF. CDR3 DNA: TGTGCCAGCAGTCTCCCCGCCGGGGAGCTGTTTTTT.

This clonotype was counted many times. The rearrangement uses TRBV7-2 and TRBJ2-3; possible D gene TRBD2, 7 bases. The germline gives CDR1 SGHTA, CDR2 FQGNSA. This CDR3 comprises 17 residues. V shed 1 base and J shed 0 bases, with 14 bases lying between them. As DNA, the CDR3 is TGTGCCAGCAGCTTAGTGGGGGGGGCGACTAGCACAGATACGCAGTATTTT. Translation gives CASSLVGGATSTDTQYF.

By share of the sample, this clonotype is medium-sized. The rearrangement uses TRBV28 and TRBJ1-4; D is possibly TRBD1 (5 bases). The CDR3 extends over 12 amino acids. Germline CDR1 MDHEN, CDR2 SYDVKM. Between the trimmed V and J ends, which lost 3 bases and 8 bases, there was a span of 7 bases. In DNA, the CDR3 is TGTGCCAGCAGTTTTGGGGGGGAAAAACTGTTTTTT. This codes for CASSFGGEKLFF.

In this sample, this clonotype turned up many times. This chain joins TRBV6-1 and TRBJ2-7; unclear D gene. This CDR3 is built from 11 residues. The V end lost 6 bases, the J end lost 5 bases, and 8 bases lay between the germline ends. Germline lookup yields CDR1 MNHNS and CDR2 SASEGT. CDR3 in DNA: TGTGCCAGCAGCCCGCGAGACGAGCAGTACTTC. This gives the protein CASSPRDEQYF.

By share of the sample, this clonotype is medium-sized (0.01 to 0.1%). The V and J genes are TRBV12-3 or TRBV12-4 and TRBJ1-1, with 8 bases matching TRBD1. The trim removed 3 bases at V and 4 bases at J, leaving 1 base unmatched. This CDR3 has 13 residues. CDR3 residues: CASSFTGGTEAFF. CDR3 coding DNA: TGTGCCAGCAGTTTCACAGGGGGCACTGAAGCTTTCTTT.

Turning to this clonotype: The germline gene is not matched at one end of the junction; a read error may be the cause. The V call is TRBV6-2 or TRBV6-3, the J call TRBJ2-2; 7 nucleotides match TRBD1. The germline V gene encodes CDR1 MNHEY and CDR2 SVGEGT. The CDR3 sequence is 14 residues long. The chain's CDR3 is CATEQGPNTGEPFF. CDR3 nucleotides: TGTGCTACTGAGCAGGGGCCGAACACAGGGGAGCCGTTTTTT.